This T cell receptor beta chain stems from a study of beta chain features in type 1 diabetes. Of the isolated RNA, all was reverse transcribed, and so the sequenced material was expressed TCRB transcripts. Using immunoSEQ multiplex PCR, the repertoire was profiled, and TCRdb retains in-frame clones only, with some absent. The sample yields about 27,000 clones, 56% seen once. Isolation of CD4+ naive, central memory, regulatory and stem cell-like memory cells was achieved by sorting via CD45RO/CCR7/CD25/CD127/CD95/CD27. The CDR3 contains 15 residues. After removal of 0 bases from V and 4 bases from J, the junction contained 2 bases not matched to a gene. CDR1 is MNHNY and CDR2 is SVGAGI in the germline V gene (reference sequence). For this clone: The antigen is unknown.

Findings and caveats of the study: Amplification by PCR could prefer shorter templates, with the same effect in patients and controls. TCRB CDR3s were moderately but significantly shorter in Type 1 diabetes patients in all four CD4+ subsets. Insertions at VDJ junctions were less frequent in type 1 diabetes patients. These patients also deleted more nucleotides at the same junctions. A greater similarity of naive, central memory and Treg TCRB repertoires was seen among patients than among healthy donors.

This receptor was identified in a young woman with type 1 diabetes. The sample was Tregs from blood. The chain uses TRBV6-6 and TRBJ2-5; 10 bases match TRBD1. In DNA, the CDR3 is TGTGCCAGCAGTTACTCGACAGGGGGCAGAGAGACCCAGTACTTC. Amino acid sequence: CASSYSTGGRETQYF.